This is a list of T cell receptor beta chains from one sample in a study of blood T cell repertoires in COVID-19. Repertoires were generated with immunoSEQ multiplex PCR, while TCRdb's copy carries only in-frame clones and drops some. The data contain fewer than 150,000 clones, 70% to 90% of them singletons. The sequenced sample consisted of peripheral blood. The receptors derive from a woman aged 70 to 79 who had recovered from COVID-19. The CDR3 runs from the conserved cysteine through the conserved F or W. Fields, in order: V gene, D gene, clone size, J gene, CDR3 protein, CDR3 DNA. D genes are given only for firm matches. Part of the rows lack a size; the others show once, few, many or a class for expanded clones.

TRBV9,-,-,TRBJ1-1,CASSEWTVTEAFF,TGTGCCAGCAGCGAGTGGACTGTCACTGAAGCTTTCTTT
TRBV19,TRBD1,-,TRBJ1-2,CATHDTGGYYYGYTF,TGTGCCACGCACGACACAGGGGGATACTACTATGGCTACACCTTC
TRBV4-3,TRBD1,-,TRBJ2-3,CASSQEGTGDWTDTQYF,TGCGCCAGCAGCCAGGAAGGGACAGGGGATTGGACAGATACGCAGTATTTT
TRBV5-4,-,-,TRBJ2-1,CASSRKLIPRDEQFF,TGTGCCAGCAGCAGGAAACTTATACCCCGGGATGAGCAGTTCTTC
TRBV19,TRBD2,-,TRBJ2-5,CASSKRGETQYF,TGTGCCAGTAGTAAGCGGGGGGAGACCCAGTACTTC
TRBV27,TRBD1,-,TRBJ1-6,CASSVSTGANSPLHF,TGTGCCAGCAGTGTCTCGACAGGGGCGAATTCACCCCTCCACTTT
TRBV6-2/TRBV6-3,-,few,TRBJ1-2,CASSRDIYGYTF,TGTGCCAGCAGTCGGGACATCTATGGCTACACCTTC
TRBV18,-,-,TRBJ2-5,CASSPRRDQETQYF,TGTGCCAGCTCACCCCGCCGGGATCAAGAGACCCAGTACTTC
TRBV9,-,-,TRBJ2-1,CASSALPGAGTYNEQFF,TGTGCCAGCAGCGCCCTCCCCGGGGCGGGGACCTACAATGAGCAGTTCTTC
TRBV5-8,TRBD1,-,TRBJ1-2,CASSLRTGGSYGYTF,TGTGCCAGCAGCTTAAGGACAGGGGGTTCCTATGGCTACACCTTC
TRBV10-3,-,-,TRBJ2-2,CAISGTSLTTGELFF,TGTGCCATCTCCGGGACTTCACTAACAACCGGGGAGCTGTTTTTT
TRBV6-6,TRBD1,-,TRBJ2-1,CASSLGQGAVNEQFF,TGTGCCAGCAGCCTCGGACAGGGGGCGGTCAATGAGCAGTTCTTC
TRBV6-2/TRBV6-3,TRBD1,-,TRBJ1-1,CASSRDRGRVNTEAFF,TGTGCCAGCAGCCGAGACAGGGGGCGCGTGAACACTGAAGCTTTCTTT
TRBV5-1,TRBD2,-,TRBJ2-5,CASSLIAGAPLTQYF,TGCGCCAGCAGCCTGATAGCGGGGGCCCCTTTGACCCAGTACTTC
TRBV28,TRBD2,-,TRBJ2-7,CASSSSGGSYEQYF,TGTGCCAGCAGTTCCTCGGGGGGATCCTACGAGCAGTACTTC
TRBV7-9,TRBD2,-,TRBJ2-2,CASTQELAGTGELFF,TGTGCCAGCACCCAAGAACTAGCGGGGACCGGGGAGCTGTTTTTT
TRBV3-1/TRBV3-2,-,-,TRBJ2-2,CASSPPPQAGGFANTGELFF,TGTGCCAGCAGCCCGCCCCCCCAAGCAGGAGGGTTCGCGAACACCGGGGAGCTGTTTTTT